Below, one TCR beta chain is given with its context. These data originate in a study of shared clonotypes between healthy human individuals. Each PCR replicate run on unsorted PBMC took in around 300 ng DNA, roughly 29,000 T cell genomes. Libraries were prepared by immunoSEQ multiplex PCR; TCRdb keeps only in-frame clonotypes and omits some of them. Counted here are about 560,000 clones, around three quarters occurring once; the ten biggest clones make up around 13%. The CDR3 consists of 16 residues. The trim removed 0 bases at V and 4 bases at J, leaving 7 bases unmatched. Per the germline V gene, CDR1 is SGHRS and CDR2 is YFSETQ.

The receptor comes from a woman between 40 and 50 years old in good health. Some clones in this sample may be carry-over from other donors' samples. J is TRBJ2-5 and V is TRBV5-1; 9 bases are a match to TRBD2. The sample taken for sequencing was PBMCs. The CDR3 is CASSLGLAGDGETQYF. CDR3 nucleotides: TGCGCCAGCAGCTTGGGTTTAGCGGGGGACGGAGAGACCCAGTACTTC.